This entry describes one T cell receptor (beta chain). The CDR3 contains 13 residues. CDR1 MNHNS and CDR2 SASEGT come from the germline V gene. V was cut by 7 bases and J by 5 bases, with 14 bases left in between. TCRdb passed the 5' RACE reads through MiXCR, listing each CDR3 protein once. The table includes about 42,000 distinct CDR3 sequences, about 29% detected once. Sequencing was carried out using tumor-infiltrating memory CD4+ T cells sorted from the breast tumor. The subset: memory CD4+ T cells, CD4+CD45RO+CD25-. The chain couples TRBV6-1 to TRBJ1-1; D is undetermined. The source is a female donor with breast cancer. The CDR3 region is CASNAERWTEAFF. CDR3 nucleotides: TGTGCCAGCAATGCGGAGAGGTGGACTGAAGCTTTCTTT.